The clone carrying this T cell receptor beta chain has only a few counts. As originally analysed: Nucleated cell number was recorded as an estimate derived from reference gene primer amplification. Data came from immunoSEQ multiplex PCR; TCRdb stores just in-frame clones and leaves some out. That table furnishes V, J and clone size, whereas the DNA furnished D and trimming. The repertoire has about 150,000 clones, 90% to 95% of them found once; the top ten carry 0.53%. The V segment lost 5 bases and the J segment 0 bases; nucleotides outside the gene matches: 4. Germline V lookup: CDR1 SGHAT, CDR2 FQNNGV. The CDR3 contains 15 residues. This sample stems from a study of blood T cell repertoires in COVID-19. In the study overall: COVID-19 samples from acute and convalescent phases originated in the United States, Italy and Spain. Sample material is recorded as cDNA or gDNA derived from T cells, B-cell-depleted T cells, or PBMCs.

This sequence originates from a man in his fifties or sixties with acute or convalescent COVID-19. The chain links TRBV11-2 to TRBJ1-3, with TRBD1 matching over 7 bases. What was sequenced was peripheral blood. This CDR3 reads CASSQQGSSGNTIYF. The CDR3 nucleotides read TGTGCCAGCAGCCAACAGGGGAGCTCTGGAAACACCATATATTTT. The full variable domain, with the rest looked up from reference TRBV11-2 and TRBJ1-3, is EAGVAQSPRYKIIEKRQSVAFWCNPISGHATLYWYQQILGQGPKLLIQFQNNGVVDDSQLPKDRFSAERLKGVDSTLKIQPAKLEDSAVYLCASSQQGSSGNTIYFGEGSWLTVV.